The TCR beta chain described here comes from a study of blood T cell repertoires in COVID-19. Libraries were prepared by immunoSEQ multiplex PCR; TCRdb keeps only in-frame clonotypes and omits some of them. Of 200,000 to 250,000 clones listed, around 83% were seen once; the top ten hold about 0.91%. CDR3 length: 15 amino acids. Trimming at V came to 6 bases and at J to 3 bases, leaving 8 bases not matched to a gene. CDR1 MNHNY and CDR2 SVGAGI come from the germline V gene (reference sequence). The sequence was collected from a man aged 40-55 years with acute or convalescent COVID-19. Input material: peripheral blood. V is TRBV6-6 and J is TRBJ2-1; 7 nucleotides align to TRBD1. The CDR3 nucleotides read TGTGCCAGCAGCCCAGGACAGGTTATCTACAATGAGCAGTTCTTC. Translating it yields CASSPGQVIYNEQFF.